Reported below is one T cell receptor (beta chain). TCRdb keeps only in-frame clones here, not all; method: immunoSEQ multiplex PCR. The sample includes hundreds of thousands of clones, around 85% of them seen just once. The J segment lost 6 bases and the V segment lost 0 bases, leaving 8 bases of the junction unmatched. The CDR3 has 16 residues. Germline CDR1 MNHEY, CDR2 SMNVEV (reference sequence). This record belongs to a study of blood T cell repertoires in COVID-19. Recruitment covered 25 or so US areas and drew participants whose ages spanned roughly 18 to 95 years. Specimen: PBMCs or T cells enriched from blood (not recorded which). The chain joins TRBV27 to TRBJ2-7, with TRBD1 identical over 10 bases. The sequence came from a man in his forties or fifties who had recovered from COVID-19. The CDR3 region has the DNA TGTGCCAGCAGTTTATCTATCGGACAGGGGGTTGCCGAGCAGTACTTC. Its protein is CASSLSIGQGVAEQYF.